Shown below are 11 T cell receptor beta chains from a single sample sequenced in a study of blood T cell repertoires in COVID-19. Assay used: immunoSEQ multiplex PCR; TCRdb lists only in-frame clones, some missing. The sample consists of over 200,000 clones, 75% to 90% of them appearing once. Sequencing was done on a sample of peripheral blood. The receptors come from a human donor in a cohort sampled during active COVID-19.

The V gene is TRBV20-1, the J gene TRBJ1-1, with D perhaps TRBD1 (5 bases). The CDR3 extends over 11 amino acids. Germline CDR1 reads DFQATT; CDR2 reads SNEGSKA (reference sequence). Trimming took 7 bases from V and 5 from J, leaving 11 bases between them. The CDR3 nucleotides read TGCAGTGGGCAGGGTGGAACTGAAGCTTTCTTT. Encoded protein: CSGQGGTEAFF.

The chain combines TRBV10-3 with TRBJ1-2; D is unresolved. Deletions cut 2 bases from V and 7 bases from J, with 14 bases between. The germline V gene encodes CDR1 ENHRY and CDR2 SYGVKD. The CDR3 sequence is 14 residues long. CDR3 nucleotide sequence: TGTGCCATCAGTGAGCGGGAGGTGAGAAGTGGCTACACCTTC. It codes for CAISEREVRSGYTF.

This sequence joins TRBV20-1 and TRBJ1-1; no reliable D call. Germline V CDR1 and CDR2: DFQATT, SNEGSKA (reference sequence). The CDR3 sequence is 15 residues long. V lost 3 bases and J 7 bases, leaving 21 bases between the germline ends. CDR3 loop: CSASSLTADAYEAFF. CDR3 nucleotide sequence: TGCAGTGCTAGTTCCCTGACGGCGGATGCCTATGAAGCTTTCTTT.

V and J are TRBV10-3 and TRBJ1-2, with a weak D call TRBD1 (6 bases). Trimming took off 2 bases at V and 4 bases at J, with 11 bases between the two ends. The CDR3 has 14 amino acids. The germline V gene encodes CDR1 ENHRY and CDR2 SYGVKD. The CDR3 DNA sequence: TGTGCCATCAGTGAGACAGGGCCCACCTATGGCTACACCTTC. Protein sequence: CAISETGPTYGYTF.

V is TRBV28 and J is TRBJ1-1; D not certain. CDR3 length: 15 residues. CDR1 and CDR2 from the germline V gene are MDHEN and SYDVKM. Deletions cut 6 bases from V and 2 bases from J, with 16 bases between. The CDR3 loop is CASSQKIQLNTEAFF. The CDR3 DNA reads TGTGCCAGCAGCCAGAAAATACAGTTAAACACTGAAGCTTTCTTT.

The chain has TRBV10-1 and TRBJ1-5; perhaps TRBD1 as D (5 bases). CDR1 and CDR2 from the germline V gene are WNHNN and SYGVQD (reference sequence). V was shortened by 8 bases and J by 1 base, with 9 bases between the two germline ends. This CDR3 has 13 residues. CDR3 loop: CASVRASNQPQHF. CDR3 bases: TGCGCCAGCGTCAGGGCGAGCAATCAGCCCCAGCATTTT.

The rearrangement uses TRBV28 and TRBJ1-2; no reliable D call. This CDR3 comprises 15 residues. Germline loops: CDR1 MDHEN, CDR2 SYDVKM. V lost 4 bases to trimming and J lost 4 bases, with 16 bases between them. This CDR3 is CASSSPVRVGYGYTF. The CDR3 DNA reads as TGTGCCAGCAGTTCCCCGGTTCGGGTGGGCTATGGCTACACCTTC.

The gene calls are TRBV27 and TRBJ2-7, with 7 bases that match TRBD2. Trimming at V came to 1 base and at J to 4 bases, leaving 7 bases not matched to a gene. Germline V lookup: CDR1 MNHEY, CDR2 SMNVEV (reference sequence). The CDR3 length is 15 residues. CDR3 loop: CASSLWGGSGYEQYF. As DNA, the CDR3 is TGTGCCAGCAGTTTATGGGGCGGGAGTGGGTACGAGCAGTACTTC.

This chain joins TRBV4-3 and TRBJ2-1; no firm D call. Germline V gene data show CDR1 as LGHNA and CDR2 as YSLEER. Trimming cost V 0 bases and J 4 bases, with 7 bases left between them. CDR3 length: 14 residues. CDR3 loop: CASSQDPQYNEQFF. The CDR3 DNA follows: TGCGCCAGCAGCCAAGATCCCCAGTACAATGAGCAGTTCTTC.

As DNA, the CDR3 is TGTGCCAGCATCGGGGCGGGAACCGGGCAGTTCTTC. It translates to CASIGAGTGQFF. This sequence joins TRBV7-9 and TRBJ2-1; the D gene is possibly TRBD2 (6 bases). Trimming pared 7 bases from V and 12 bases from J, leaving 16 bases between. Per germline, CDR1 SEHNR and CDR2 FQNEAQ (reference sequence). CDR3 size: 12 residues.

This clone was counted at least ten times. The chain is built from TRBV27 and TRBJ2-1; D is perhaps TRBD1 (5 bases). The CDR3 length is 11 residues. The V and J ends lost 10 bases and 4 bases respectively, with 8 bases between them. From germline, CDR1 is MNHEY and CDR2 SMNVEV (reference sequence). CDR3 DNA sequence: TGTGCCACTAACAGGTACAATGAGCAGTTCTTC. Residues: CATNRYNEQFF.